The rows below give T cell receptor beta chains drawn from one sample of a study of cytomegalovirus exposure and HLA in healthy donors. Using immunoSEQ multiplex PCR, the repertoire was profiled, and TCRdb retains in-frame clones only, with some absent. The sample records about 61,000 clones, more than 60% being singletons. The sequenced material came from PBMCs. These receptors were taken from a man over 45 in good health and CMV-seropositive. Both conserved end residues are part of each CDR3. A D gene is named only where the DNA matches it firmly. Size is stated for part of the rows, as once, few or many counts, or as a class when the clone is expanded.

TRBJ2-3 NA TRBV10-1 NA CASSEVRGHTDTQYF TGCGCCAGCAGTGAAGTAAGGGGACACACAGATACGCAGTATTTT
TRBJ1-3 NA TRBV5-1 NA CASSLAGGTSGNTIYF TGCGCCAGCAGCTTGGCCGGGGGAACCTCTGGAAACACCATATATTTT
TRBJ2-5 TRBD2 TRBV7-9 NA CSSSSLGGNQETQYF TGTTCTAGCAGCTCCCTCGGGGGGAATCAAGAGACCCAGTACTTC
TRBJ1-2 TRBD1 TRBV6-4 once CASSDGQEYYGYTF TGTGCCAGCAGTGACGGACAGGAATACTATGGCTACACCTTC
TRBJ2-1 NA TRBV27 NA CASSLNQGGEQFF TGTGCCAGCAGTTTAAATCAGGGAGGAGAGCAGTTCTTC
TRBJ2-2 TRBD2 TRBV11-2 NA CASSPSAGGTGELFF TGTGCCAGCAGCCCCTCCGCGGGAGGGACCGGGGAGCTGTTTTTT
TRBJ2-2 NA TRBV6-4 NA CASSGDLYTGELFF TGTGCCAGCAGTGGGGACTTATACACCGGGGAGCTGTTTTTT
TRBJ2-7 TRBD1 TRBV7-6 once CASSFAQGAMLYEQYF TGTGCCAGCAGCTTTGCGCAGGGGGCTATGTTGTACGAGCAGTACTTC
TRBJ2-7 NA TRBV18 NA CASSRTQSSYEQYF TGTGCCAGCTCACGAACACAGAGCTCCTACGAGCAGTACTTC
TRBJ2-7 TRBD1 TRBV6-1 NA CASRMTGIGYEQCF TGTGCCAGCAGGATGACAGGGATTGGGTACGAGCAGTGCTTC
TRBJ1-3 NA TRBV7-2 NA CASSLGGVSGNTIYF TGTGCCAGCAGCTTGGGGGGGGTCTCTGGAAACACCATATATTTT
TRBJ2-3 TRBD1 TRBV14 once CASSLRQGADTQYF TGTGCCAGCAGCCTCAGACAGGGAGCAGATACGCAGTATTTT
TRBJ2-7 TRBD1 TRBV27 once CASSQTRRTGVDEQYF TGTGCCAGCAGTCAAACGCGACGGACAGGGGTAGACGAGCAGTACTTC
TRBJ2-7 TRBD2 TRBV9 NA CASSPSWASGSSYEQYF TGTGCCAGCAGCCCAAGTTGGGCTAGCGGGAGCTCCTACGAGCAGTACTTC
TRBJ1-4 NA TRBV5-4 once CASSLFGQTNEKLFF TGTGCCAGCAGCTTGTTCGGACAGACTAATGAAAAACTGTTTTTT